The clone carrying this TCR beta chain has just one count. Its antigen is still unknown. Genomic DNA (from each subset) was split evenly across several immunoSEQ plates. The repertoire was sequenced with immunoSEQ multiplex PCR; TCRdb's copy has only in-frame clones and lacks some. The sample consists of about 2.3 million clones, over 85% of them appearing once. Adult donors, all healthy and HIV-negative, had no recent acute infections or vaccinations. These data come from a study of shared clonotypes between healthy human individuals. Study findings and constraints: Larger richness was generally estimated for naive than memory subsets.

V dropped 0 bases and J dropped 13 bases, with 13 bases sitting between them. Germline values: CDR1 LGHNA, CDR2 YNFKEQ. This CDR3 spans 14 amino acids. The V gene is TRBV4-2, the J gene TRBJ1-6; possibly TRBD1 for D (5 bases). The sequence was collected from a man aged 18 to 29 in good health. Some clones in this sample may be carry-over from other donors' samples. Sequencing used naive CD4+ T cells from PBMCs. Subset described: CD45RA+ positively selected. In DNA form, the CDR3 reads TGTGCCAGCAGCCAAGAGGCCGGACACCATCCCCTCCACTTT. Translation: CASSQEAGHHPLHF.